Presented here are 20 T cell receptor beta chains from one specimen sequenced in a study of long-term antiretroviral therapy in people with HIV (dated by TCRdb to the early 2020s). The immunoSEQ hsTCRB v3.0 assay was used at survey level resolution to sequence the TRB variable region. TCRdb holds this immuneACCESS table with in-frame rearrangements only. Some clones are missing; in checked studies, unresolved V genes explain under half, and the rest has no known cause. The sample table shows around 9,500 clones, and 65% to 85% are seen once. About 15% of the sample goes to the ten largest clones. Here the sequenced sample was unsorted PBMCs, taken 0.4 years before starting antiretroviral therapy. Receptors originate from a young man with HIV.

This rearrangement joins TRBV5-1 to TRBJ2-1; a possible D gene is TRBD2 (6 bases). This CDR3 comprises 15 residues. Germline V gene data show CDR1 as SGHRS and CDR2 as YFSETQ. V dropped 1 base and J dropped 1 base, with 9 bases sitting between them. DNA for the CDR3: TGCGCCAGCAGCTTGCTTAGCGGATCCTACAATGAGCAGTTCTTC. It codes for CASSLLSGSYNEQFF.

This clone appeared a single time. This chain uses TRBV6-1 with TRBJ2-7; perhaps TRBD1 as D (6 bases). This CDR3 has 15 amino acids. V lost 2 bases and J 6 bases, leaving 17 bases between the germline ends. In germline, CDR1 is MNHNS, CDR2 SASEGT. The CDR3 loop is CASSEHRTAPSEQYF. The CDR3, as DNA: TGTGCCAGCAGTGAACATAGGACAGCCCCTTCCGAGCAGTACTTC.

V is TRBV4-3 and J is TRBJ1-1; 8 bases agree with TRBD1. The ends lost 2 bases at V and 4 bases at J; junction bases unmatched: 9. The CDR3 has 16 residues. CDR1 is LGHNA, CDR2 YSLEER, per germline. DNA of the CDR3: TGCGCCAGCAGCCAATTTCTGACAGGGGCGGTCACTGAAGCTTTCTTT. Its protein product is CASSQFLTGAVTEAFF.

V usage is TRBV6-6 and J usage is TRBJ2-1; weak D call: TRBD1 (5 bases). The CDR3 runs 13 residues. Germline V gene lookup returns CDR1 MNHNY and CDR2 SVGAGI (reference sequence). V was cut by 6 bases and J by 8 bases, with 14 bases left in between. CDR3 amino acids: CASSPPGADEQFF. The DNA of the CDR3 is TGTGCCAGCAGCCCCCCTGGGGCGGATGAGCAGTTCTTC.

A few counts support this clone. V and J are TRBV7-9 and TRBJ1-2; perhaps TRBD1 as D (5 bases). V lost 0 bases and J 8 bases, leaving 10 bases between the germline ends. Germline V gives CDR1 SEHNR, CDR2 FQNEAQ (reference sequence). The CDR3 covers 13 residues. The CDR3 loop reads CASSLAGGSGYTF. DNA for the CDR3: TGTGCCAGCAGCTTAGCCGGGGGAAGCGGCTACACCTTC.

J is TRBJ1-2 and V is TRBV28; D uncertain. V lost 10 bases, J lost 0 bases, and 15 bases lay in between. The CDR3 has 14 amino acids. Per the germline V gene, CDR1 is MDHEN and CDR2 is SYDVKM. Here the CDR3 reads CATLLTKANYGYTF. The CDR3 region has the DNA TGTGCCACCCTCTTAACGAAGGCTAACTATGGCTACACCTTC.

The rearrangement links TRBV10-3 to TRBJ2-7; 10 nucleotides align to TRBD2. With 4 bases clipped from V and 6 bases from J, the junction kept 9 bases outside the gene matches. The V gene's germline CDR1 is ENHRY and CDR2 SYGVKD. CDR3 length: 15 residues. Written as DNA, the CDR3 is TGTGCCATCAGTGCCAGGCAGGGACTAGCGAGCGAGCAGTACTTC. Residues: CAISARQGLASEQYF.

The chain recombines TRBV28 with TRBJ1-2; 12 nucleotides line up with TRBD1. The length of the CDR3 is 15 residues. The trim removed 4 bases at V and 7 bases at J, leaving 7 bases unmatched. Germline CDR1 MDHEN, CDR2 SYDVKM. The CDR3 DNA reads as TGTGCCAGCAGTTCGGGACAGGGGGCGGCTCGTGGCTACACCTTC. Residues: CASSSGQGAARGYTF.

The chain is built from TRBV30 and TRBJ1-1; no definite D call. With 0 bases removed from V and 9 bases from J, the gap between germline ends came to 8 bases. Germline V gene lookup returns CDR1 GTSNPN and CDR2 SVGIG (reference sequence). The CDR3 sequence is 11 residues long. The CDR3 protein is CAWSVPGKAFF. CDR3 DNA sequence: TGTGCCTGGAGTGTACCCGGCAAAGCTTTCTTT. Looking up the rest from reference TRBV30 and TRBJ1-1 gives the full variable domain: SQTIHQWPATLVQPVGSPLSLECTVEGTSNPNLYWYRQAAGRGLQLLFYSVGIGQISSEVPQNLSASRPQDRQFILSSKKLLLSDSGFYLCAWSVPGKAFFGQGTRLTVV.

The V and J genes are TRBV28 and TRBJ1-5, with a tentative D call TRBD1 (6 bases). CDR3 length: 15 residues. Germline assignment: CDR1 MDHEN and CDR2 SYDVKM. V was pared by 7 bases and J by 6 bases, with 19 bases between. Here the CDR3 DNA reads TGTGCCAGCATGCCCTCGGGGGGCGCTTTTCAGCCCCAGCATTTT. Translating gives CASMPSGGAFQPQHF.

Only one count was recorded for this clone. The chain combines TRBV5-1 with TRBJ2-2; 7 positions match TRBD1. CDR1 is SGHRS, CDR2 YFSETQ, per germline. With V trimmed by 10 bases and J by 1 base, 10 bases remained unmatched. CDR3 length equals 15 residues. The CDR3 nucleotides read TGCGCCGCCGGGAAGGGGGCAGAGAACACCGGGGAGCTGTTTTTT. This translates into CAAGKGAENTGELFF.

Here the CDR3 reads CSVEESYEQYF. The CDR3 DNA follows: TGCAGCGTTGAAGAGAGCTACGAGCAGTACTTC. The genes are TRBV29-1 and TRBJ2-7; D ambiguous. CDR3 size: 11 residues. Trimming took off 0 bases at V and 3 bases at J, with 3 bases between the two ends. The germline CDR1 and CDR2 sequences are SQVTM and ANQGSEA.

This clone was recorded a few times. The chain has TRBV27 and TRBJ2-3; D is ambiguous. This CDR3 region has 18 residues. The V end was cut by 5 bases, the J end by 1 base, with 22 bases between. CDR1 is MNHEY and CDR2 is SMNVEV in the germline V gene (reference sequence). Here the CDR3 reads CASSPQGPTWSGTDTQYF. The CDR3, as DNA: TGTGCCAGCAGTCCCCAAGGTCCTACATGGTCGGGCACAGATACGCAGTATTTT.

This clone was observed once. The J gene is TRBJ2-7, the V gene TRBV5-1; no clear D. This CDR3 is built from 12 residues. V was clipped by 4 bases and J by 4 bases, with 9 bases between them. CDR1 and CDR2 (germline): SGHRS, YFSETQ. The CDR3 region is CASSLTAYEQYF. The CDR3 DNA reads as TGCGCCAGCAGCCTGACTGCATACGAGCAGTACTTC.

This clone was seen only once. The chain couples TRBV5-1 to TRBJ1-1, with 7 nucleotides matching TRBD1. The CDR3 loop spans 13 amino acids. The V segment lost 3 bases and the J segment 8 bases; nucleotides outside the gene matches: 7. CDR1 SGHRS and CDR2 YFSETQ come from the germline V gene. Written as DNA, the CDR3 is TGCGCCAGCAGCTCCAGATCAGGGGGAGAAGCTTTCTTT. Protein: CASSSRSGGEAFF.

This clone was seen only once. The genes are TRBV11-3 and TRBJ2-6; D not resolved. Germline CDR1 is SGHNT and CDR2 is YENEEA. Trimming took 5 bases from V and 5 from J, leaving 22 bases between them. This CDR3 is 18 amino acids long. The CDR3 loop reads CASSTRVSRQSRANVLTF. Here the CDR3 DNA reads TGTGCCAGCAGCACAAGAGTATCTCGACAAAGTCGGGCCAACGTCCTGACTTTC.

V and J are TRBV6-5 and TRBJ1-2; the D is unclear. Trimming stripped 0 bases from V and 4 bases from J, with 6 bases between. The germline gives CDR1 MNHEY, CDR2 SVGAGI. The CDR3 contains 13 residues. The chain's CDR3 is CASSYSSSYGYTF. CDR3 in DNA: TGTGCCAGCAGTTACTCCTCCTCCTATGGCTACACCTTC.

The chain links TRBV6-5 to TRBJ2-7; either TRBD1 or TRBD2 may fit D (7 bases each). The V end was cut by 10 bases, the J end by 2 bases, with 18 bases between. Germline CDR1 is MNHEY and CDR2 is SVGAGI. This CDR3 is 14 amino acids long. CDR3 coding DNA: TGTGCCACCACGAAGCGGGACAGACCCTACGAGCAGTACTTC. It translates to CATTKRDRPYEQYF.

The V call is TRBV19, the J call TRBJ1-2; TRBD1 matches at 9 bases. The length of the CDR3 is 17 residues. J was trimmed by 7 bases and V by 5 bases; bases with no gene match: 17. The germline V gene encodes CDR1 LNHDA and CDR2 SQIVND (reference sequence). The CDR3 spells CASSRSFSGTGIGGYTF. CDR3 DNA: TGTGCCAGTAGTCGTTCTTTTTCCGGGACAGGGATTGGTGGCTACACCTTC.

Sample share makes this clone large (0.1 to 1%). The rearrangement joins TRBV7-8 to TRBJ1-1; D may be TRBD1 (5 bases). CDR1 SGHVS and CDR2 FQNEAQ come from the germline V gene. The CDR3 totals 14 residues. The V and J ends lost 5 bases and 5 bases respectively, with 15 bases between them. Written as DNA, the CDR3 is TGTGCCAGCAGCATTCAGGGAGAAAGAACTGAAGCTTTCTTT. It translates to CASSIQGERTEAFF.